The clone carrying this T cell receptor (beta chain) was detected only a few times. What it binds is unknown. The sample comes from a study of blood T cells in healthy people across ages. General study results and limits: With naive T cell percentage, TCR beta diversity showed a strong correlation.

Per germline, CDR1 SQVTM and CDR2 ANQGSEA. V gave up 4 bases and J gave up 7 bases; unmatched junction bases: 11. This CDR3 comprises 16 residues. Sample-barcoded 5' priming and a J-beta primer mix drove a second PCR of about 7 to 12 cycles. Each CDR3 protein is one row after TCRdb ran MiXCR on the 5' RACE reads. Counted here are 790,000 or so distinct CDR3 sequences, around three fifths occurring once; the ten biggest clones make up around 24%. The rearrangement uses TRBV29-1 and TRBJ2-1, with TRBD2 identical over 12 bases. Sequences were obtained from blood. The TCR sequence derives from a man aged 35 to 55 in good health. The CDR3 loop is CSVAYPRLAGENEQFF. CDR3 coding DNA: TGCAGCGTTGCTTACCCTAGACTAGCGGGAGAAAATGAGCAGTTCTTC.